This paragraph covers one T cell receptor (beta chain) sequence. This clonotype is considered large (0.1 to 1%). What antigen it recognizes has not been identified. Base quality data are lacking; no much larger clone is found one base away. V sheds 1 base and J sheds 4 bases, leaving 7 bases between their ends. Inclusive of the bounding cysteine and phenylalanine, the CDR3 is 13 residues long. Only the CDR3 part of the read is kept: 39 bases, read in frame from the first base. The CDR1 and CDR2 encoded by the germline V gene are SGHTA and FQGTGA. The data derive from a study of CD8 T cells in ankylosing spondylitis (dated by TCRdb to the late 2010s). For context, the study as a whole: To find TCR variants linked to disease, the study profiled T cell receptor beta repertoires in ankylosing spondylitis patients and healthy donors. The full study cohort comprised roughly 24 ankylosing spondylitis patients and 110 or so healthy donors. Samples of peripheral blood were taken, and for ankylosing spondylitis patients, synovial fluid was collected as well.

Results the study describes overall, beyond this receptor: Blood from ankylosing spondylitis patients appeared to be characterized by a TCR beta motif composed of eight highly homologous amino acid variants. According to the report, matched synovial fluid samples from ankylosing spondylitis patients were significantly enriched for the disease-linked clones. The disease-linked clones had a CD8+ phenotype and were found at relatively low frequencies in peripheral blood. Some of the motif variants had been reported before in the synovial fluid and blood of reactive arthritis patients, a finding that suggests common disease-initiation mechanisms.

These reads were obtained on an Illumina HiSeq 2500. Quantitative 5'-RACE with molecular barcodes was used to prepare TCR beta libraries. The original methods were these. Disease-linked TCR variants were identified with a new computational method built on a probabilistic model of VDJ rearrangement. The public sequencing data were trimmed at Q25 with fastp and processed into clonotypes with MiXCR by TCRdb, which kept only in-frame beta chains. All rows with the same CDR3 protein become a single entry with the most common DNA and genes. The V and J calls and clone size are TCRdb's, not the authors'. The sample has about 390,000 distinct CDR3 sequences on record, 20% to 25% of them singletons. The top ten clones comprise roughly a sixth of the sample.

The sequencing sample was made of blood, either unsorted or a sorted T cell fraction (not recorded which). Recombination connected TRBV7-3 to TRBJ1-1, and possibly TRBD1, on 5 matching bases. The TCR comes from a male donor with ankylosing spondylitis. The CDR3 protein: CASSLSGGTEAFF. The nucleotide sequence reads as follows: TGTGCCAGCAGCTTAAGCGGGGGCACTGAAGCTTTCTTT.